The 11 T cell receptor beta chains presented below share a single source sample, sequenced in a study of T cell responses to AZD1222 COVID-19 vaccine. Sequencing used immunoSEQ multiplex PCR; TCRdb keeps in-frame clones, though not all of them. The sample yields around 80,000 clones, roughly 90% seen once. The source material was peripheral blood, sampled on day 0 of AZD1222 vaccination. Source of these receptors: an adult in good health.

V and J are TRBV6-5 and TRBJ1-2; D remains ambiguous. This CDR3 has 13 residues. Trimming cost V 6 bases and J 0 bases, with 8 bases left between them. Germline CDR1 and CDR2: MNHEY and SVGAGI. The CDR3 here is CASSRKANYGYTF. CDR3 nucleotide sequence: TGTGCCAGCAGCAGAAAAGCTAACTATGGCTACACCTTC.

This clone has more than one count but fewer than ten. The CDR3 nucleotides are TGTGCCAGCAGTGAAGCTTCCCGGGAGAGGCAGTACTTC. As protein: CASSEASRERQYF. The chain has TRBV6-1 and TRBJ2-7; weak D call: TRBD2 (6 bases). From germline, CDR1 is MNHNS and CDR2 SASEGT. The CDR3 sequence is 13 residues long. V lost 0 bases to trimming and J lost 9 bases, with 12 bases between them.

The CDR3 sequence is CANEGGSLGLREQYV. The CDR3, as DNA: TGCGCCAACGAAGGTGGCAGCCTAGGACTGAGAGAGCAGTACGTC. V usage is TRBV4-1 and J usage is TRBJ2-7, with a possible D match to TRBD2 (5 bases). Germline CDR1 reads MGHRA; CDR2 reads YSYEKL. The CDR3 is 15 amino acids. V was cut by 10 bases and J by 7 bases, with 26 bases left in between.

J is TRBJ2-7 and V is TRBV11-3, with 7 nucleotides matching TRBD1. Germline V lookup: CDR1 SGHNT, CDR2 YENEEA. Unmatched junction bases numbered 0, after V lost 0 bases and J lost 1 base. This CDR3 contains 14 residues. The DNA for the CDR3 is TGTGCCAGCAGCTTAGAGGGACAGTCCTACGAGCAGTACTTC. This encodes CASSLEGQSYEQYF. Drawing the rest from reference TRBV11-3 and TRBJ2-7, the complete variable domain is EAGVVQSPRYKIIEKKQPVAFWCNPISGHNTLYWYLQNLGQGPELLIRYENEEAVDDSQLPKDRFSAERLKGVDSTLKIQPAELGDSAVYLCASSLEGQSYEQYFGPGTRLTVT.

This chain joins TRBV6-6 and TRBJ2-2, with D possibly matching TRBD2 (5 bases). This CDR3 has 13 amino acids. Per germline, CDR1 MNHNY and CDR2 SVGAGI (reference sequence). Trimming left V 5 bases short and J 6 bases short, with 10 bases between. The DNA of the CDR3 is TGTGCCAGCAGTCTCGGGATGGCCGGGGAGCTGTTTTTT. This sequence encodes CASSLGMAGELFF.

V usage is TRBV4-1 and J usage is TRBJ2-3, with 7 bases that match TRBD2. Germline V CDR1 and CDR2: MGHRA, YSYEKL. The CDR3 runs to 16 residues. Trimming removed 0 bases from V and 2 bases from J; junction bases left unmatched: 5. CDR3 in amino acids: CASSQDWLAVTDTQYF. CDR3 nucleotide sequence: TGCGCCAGCAGCCAAGATTGGCTAGCGGTCACAGATACGCAGTATTTT.

This chain links TRBV6-5 with TRBJ2-3; TRBD2 might be the D (6 bases). CDR1 and CDR2 (germline): MNHEY, SVGAGI. This CDR3 region has 14 residues. Trimming stripped 8 bases from V and 4 bases from J, with 16 bases between. The CDR3 is CASQGLPVADTQYF. The CDR3 DNA sequence: TGTGCCAGCCAGGGACTCCCGGTGGCAGATACGCAGTATTTT.

V usage is TRBV11-3 and J usage is TRBJ2-2, with D unresolved. The germline V gene encodes CDR1 SGHNT and CDR2 YENEEA. The length of the CDR3 is 14 residues. The V and J ends lost 3 bases and 5 bases respectively, with 10 bases between them. The CDR3 DNA sequence: TGTGCCAGCAGCTTTGCTTCCGTTACCGGGGAGCTGTTTTTT. Residues: CASSFASVTGELFF.

This clone turned up a few times. This chain links TRBV30 with TRBJ2-7; D unclear. CDR1 GTSNPN and CDR2 SVGIG come from the germline V gene (reference sequence). V was cut by 2 bases and J by 0 bases, with 8 bases left in between. The CDR3 sequence is 13 residues long. CDR3 region: CAWSRAVSYEQYF. CDR3 nucleotide sequence: TGTGCCTGGAGTCGGGCGGTCTCCTACGAGCAGTACTTC. Supplemented by reference TRBV30 and TRBJ2-7, the full variable domain reads SQTIHQWPATLVQPVGSPLSLECTVEGTSNPNLYWYRQAAGRGLQLLFYSVGIGQISSEVPQNLSASRPQDRQFILSSKKLLLSDSGFYLCAWSRAVSYEQYFGPGTRLTVT.

This clone was observed a few times. The rearrangement joins TRBV6-4 to TRBJ2-7; the D gene is possibly TRBD2 (6 bases). V dropped 11 bases and J dropped 5 bases, with 28 bases sitting between them. The CDR3 is made up of 16 amino acids. Germline CDR1 MRHNA, CDR2 SNTAGT. CDR3 nucleotides: TGTGCCCCCACTAAGGGGCTTTCTGGAGGGCCCCACGAGCAGTACTTC. This sequence encodes CAPTKGLSGGPHEQYF.

The chain combines TRBV11-3 with TRBJ2-1; D not resolved. Deletions cut 1 base from V and 6 bases from J, with 10 bases between. From germline, CDR1 is SGHNT and CDR2 YENEEA. The CDR3 has 14 residues. The CDR3 sequence: CASSLGASSNEQFF. The CDR3 DNA sequence: TGTGCCAGCAGCTTAGGGGCCAGCTCCAATGAGCAGTTCTTC.